Presented here are 26 T cell receptor beta chains from one specimen sequenced in a study of cytomegalovirus exposure and HLA in healthy donors. The study ran its PCR with 60 Vbeta and 13 Jbeta primers. Assay: immunoSEQ multiplex PCR; the TCRdb copy retains only in-frame clones and omits some. This table holds about 130,000 clones. The sample taken for sequencing was PBMCs. Receptors originate from a young man in good health and CMV-seronegative.

The chain has TRBV28 and TRBJ2-1; D is possibly TRBD2 (6 bases). CDR3 length: 16 amino acids. V was cut by 6 bases and J by 4 bases, with 19 bases left in between. Germline CDR1 and CDR2: MDHEN and SYDVKM. The CDR3 DNA sequence: TGTGCCAGCAGCTCCCGGATCGGCGGGACGTACAATGAGCAGTTCTTC. Its protein is CASSSRIGGTYNEQFF.

The chain has TRBV20-1 and TRBJ2-7, with 7 positions matching TRBD2. The length of the CDR3 is 11 residues. Germline V gene data show CDR1 as DFQATT and CDR2 as SNEGSKA (reference sequence). The ends lost 8 bases at V and 2 bases at J; junction bases unmatched: 3. In DNA form, the CDR3 reads TGCAGTCCGGGGAGGGCCTACGAGCAGTACTTC. As protein: CSPGRAYEQYF.

V gene TRBV4-2 combines with J gene TRBJ2-5, with a weak D call TRBD2 (6 bases). The better agreement between TRBJ2-7 and the DNA end casts doubt on the J call. From germline, CDR1 is LGHNA and CDR2 YNFKEQ. The CDR3 totals 16 residues. CDR3 protein: CASSQDYARGPYEQYF. The CDR3 DNA sequence: TGTGCCAGCAGCCAAGATTATGCGCGGGGACCCTACGAGCAGTACTTC.

Here the CDR3 reads CASSQGDRTNYGYTF. The DNA for the CDR3 is TGCGCCAGCAGCCAAGGGGACAGGACTAACTATGGCTACACCTTC. This rearrangement joins TRBV4-1 to TRBJ1-2, with 8 positions matching TRBD1. In germline, CDR1 is MGHRA, CDR2 YSYEKL. The CDR3 spans 15 residues. With V trimmed by 1 base and J by 0 bases, 1 base remained unmatched.

The V gene is TRBV11-2, the J gene TRBJ1-2; 8 nucleotides line up with TRBD1. The CDR3 is 13 residues long. CDR1 SGHAT and CDR2 FQNNGV come from the germline V gene. The trim removed 4 bases at V and 4 bases at J, leaving 2 bases unmatched. CDR3 in amino acids: CASSWDRSYGYTF. CDR3 DNA sequence: TGTGCCAGCAGCTGGGACAGGTCCTATGGCTACACCTTC.

The chain uses TRBV28 and TRBJ2-3; weak D call: TRBD2 (7 bases). Germline loops: CDR1 MDHEN, CDR2 SYDVKM. V lost 3 bases and J 1 base, leaving 14 bases between the germline ends. This CDR3 region has 16 residues. The CDR3 DNA is TGTGCCAGCAGTTTGGGACGGGGGGCCGGCACAGATACGCAGTATTTT. This translates into CASSLGRGAGTDTQYF.

This chain uses TRBV28 with TRBJ1-5, with D possibly matching TRBD1 (6 bases). The CDR3 consists of 15 residues. The germline V and J ends were trimmed by 2 bases and 4 bases, with 12 bases remaining between them. The germline V gene encodes CDR1 MDHEN and CDR2 SYDVKM. The CDR3, as DNA: TGTGCCAGCAGTTTACCTGACAGGCTAAATCAGCCCCAGCATTTT. Translation gives CASSLPDRLNQPQHF. Looking up the rest from reference TRBV28 and TRBJ1-5 gives the full variable domain: DVKVTQSSRYLVKRTGEKVFLECVQDMDHENMFWYRQDPGLGLRLIYFSYDVKMKEKGDIPEGYSVSREKKERFSLILESASTNQTSMYLCASSLPDRLNQPQHFGDGTRLSIL.

The chain uses TRBV6-5 and TRBJ2-7; 7 bases line up with TRBD2. Losses at the gene ends were 2 bases for V and 2 bases for J; bases not matched to a gene: 3. The CDR3 runs to 14 residues. CDR1 MNHEY and CDR2 SVGAGI come from the germline V gene. This CDR3 is CASSYGTTPYEQYF. Written as DNA, the CDR3 is TGTGCCAGCAGTTACGGGACTACCCCCTACGAGCAGTACTTC.

In the case of this clone: The identical CDR3 is also encoded by other nucleotide sequences in the sample. The V call is TRBV15, the J call TRBJ2-5; 7 positions agree with TRBD2. This CDR3 contains 16 residues. Trimming removed 1 base from V and 3 bases from J; junction bases left unmatched: 8. Looked up from germline, CDR1 is LNHNV and CDR2 is YYDKDF (reference sequence). CDR3 in DNA: TGTGCCACCAGCAGAGGGGCTGCGGGGGAGGAAGAGACCCAGTACTTC. Residues: CATSRGAAGEEETQYF.

The chain recombines TRBV6-6 with TRBJ1-2, with D perhaps TRBD1 (6 bases). Germline CDR1 reads MNHNY; CDR2 reads SVGAGI (reference sequence). The CDR3 runs 14 residues. Trimming pared 2 bases from V and 3 bases from J, leaving 10 bases between. CDR3 residues: CASSYPDRYYGYTF. The CDR3 DNA sequence: TGTGCCAGCAGTTACCCCGACAGGTACTATGGCTACACCTTC.

The CDR3 protein is CASSSNYKPGLADHNEQFF. CDR3 DNA: TGTGCCAGCAGTTCAAATTATAAACCGGGACTAGCGGACCACAATGAGCAGTTCTTC. This chain connects TRBV27 to TRBJ2-1, with 11 bases matching TRBD2. Germline CDR1 reads MNHEY; CDR2 reads SMNVEV (reference sequence). After removal of 4 bases from V and 5 bases from J, the junction contained 16 bases not matched to a gene. The CDR3 contains 19 residues.

V and J are TRBV19 and TRBJ2-6, with D perhaps matching TRBD2 (5 bases). Germline V gene sequence: CDR1 LNHDA, CDR2 SQIVND (reference sequence). V dropped 0 bases and J dropped 1 base, with 7 bases sitting between them. This CDR3 has 16 residues. The CDR3: CASSIDPGSGANVLTF. CDR3 sequence (DNA): TGTGCCAGTAGTATAGATCCGGGGTCTGGGGCCAACGTCCTGACTTTC. Looking up the rest from reference TRBV19 and TRBJ2-6 gives the full variable domain: DGGITQSPKYLFRKEGQNVTLSCEQNLNHDAMYWYRQDPGQGLRLIYYSQIVNDFQKGDIAEGYSVSREKKESFPLTVTSAQKNPTAFYLCASSIDPGSGANVLTFGAGSRLTVL.

The chain carries TRBV2 and TRBJ2-5; D perhaps matches TRBD1 (5 bases). V lost 6 bases, J lost 1 base, and 18 bases lay in between. Germline values: CDR1 SNHLY, CDR2 FYNNEI. The CDR3 has 16 residues. CDR3 sequence reads: CASSESLQVLQETQYF. The CDR3 DNA is TGTGCCAGCAGCGAGAGCCTACAGGTACTCCAAGAGACCCAGTACTTC. The variable domain in full, with the rest retrieved from reference TRBV2 and TRBJ2-5, is EPEVTQTPSHQVTQMGQEVILRCVPISNHLYFYWYRQILGQKVEFLVSFYNNEISEKSEIFDDQFSVERPDGSNFTLKIRSTKLEDSAMYFCASSESLQVLQETQYFGPGTRLLVL.

This chain links TRBV7-2 with TRBJ2-5; 7 bases map to TRBD2. In germline, CDR1 is SGHTA, CDR2 FQGNSA. The V and J ends lost 5 bases and 3 bases, in that order; junction bases with no gene match: 6. This CDR3 contains 14 residues. The CDR3 DNA follows: TGTGCCAGCAGCCCCCTAGCGGTCAAAGAGACCCAGTACTTC. Residues: CASSPLAVKETQYF.

The V gene is TRBV28, the J gene TRBJ1-1; tentative D call: TRBD1 (6 bases). The CDR3 totals 14 residues. The V end was cut by 7 bases, the J end by 4 bases, with 16 bases between. Germline-derived CDR1 and CDR2 are MDHEN and SYDVKM. The CDR3 region has the DNA TGTGCCAGCAAAGATTCACAGGGAGCCACTGAAGCTTTCTTT. Translating it yields CASKDSQGATEAFF.

The chain carries TRBV5-4 and TRBJ2-1; TRBD2 matches at 8 bases. Germline CDR1 is SGHNT and CDR2 is YYREEE (reference sequence). The J segment lost 8 bases and the V segment lost 3 bases, leaving 13 bases of the junction unmatched. This CDR3 comprises 16 residues. Written as DNA, the CDR3 is TGTGCCAGCAGCTCCCATAAGCGGGAGTCCTGGGATGAGCAGTTCTTC. Protein sequence: CASSSHKRESWDEQFF.

This chain's CDR3 is CASSSTGGPEKLFF. For the CDR3, the DNA is TGTGCCAGCAGCAGTACAGGGGGCCCTGAAAAACTGTTTTTT. The chain recombines TRBV11-2 with TRBJ1-4, with TRBD1 identical over 9 bases. The CDR3 has 14 amino acids. Germline V gene data show CDR1 as SGHAT and CDR2 as FQNNGV. Trimming took 5 bases from V and 7 from J; bases not matched to a gene: 5.

The rearrangement links TRBV30 to TRBJ1-1; TRBD1 matches at 7 bases. The V gene's germline CDR1 is GTSNPN and CDR2 SVGIG (reference sequence). Unmatched junction bases numbered 7, after V lost 8 bases and J lost 1 base. The CDR3 spans 13 residues. The CDR3 DNA sequence: TGTGCCAGCCGACAGGGTGAGAACACTGAAGCTTTCTTT. Translated: CASRQGENTEAFF.

The rearrangement joins TRBV5-6 to TRBJ2-7; the D gene is possibly TRBD1 (6 bases). Germline V gene lookup returns CDR1 SGHDT and CDR2 YYEEEE. There are 14 residues in the CDR3. V was pared by 1 base and J by 5 bases, with 13 bases between. CDR3 sequence reads: CASSLYAGVDEQYF. The CDR3 DNA follows: TGTGCCAGCAGCTTGTACGCAGGGGTGGACGAGCAGTACTTC.

The chain uses TRBV19 and TRBJ2-1; D remains ambiguous. Per germline, CDR1 LNHDA and CDR2 SQIVND (reference sequence). This CDR3 has 15 amino acids. Trimming stripped 6 bases from V and 8 bases from J, with 20 bases between. The CDR3 sequence is CASSPRGPRQDEQFF. The CDR3, as DNA: TGTGCCAGTAGCCCTCGTGGCCCCCGTCAGGATGAGCAGTTCTTC.

V and J are TRBV13 and TRBJ2-3, with 10 bases fitting TRBD2. This CDR3 spans 17 amino acids. Unmatched junction bases numbered 12, after V lost 9 bases and J lost 0 bases. The germline V gene has CDR1 PRHDT and CDR2 FYEKMQ (reference sequence). CDR3 amino acids: CASALGLAQSSTDTQYF. The CDR3 DNA follows: TGTGCCAGTGCCCTGGGACTAGCGCAATCTAGCACAGATACGCAGTATTTT.

V gene TRBV4-1 combines with J gene TRBJ1-6; D might be TRBD1 (6 bases). Germline V gene sequence: CDR1 MGHRA, CDR2 YSYEKL. The CDR3 has 18 residues. Trimming cost V 0 bases and J 8 bases, with 20 bases left between them. CDR3 sequence reads: CASSQEGGGPGLDSPLHF. CDR3 DNA sequence: TGCGCCAGCAGCCAAGAGGGGGGGGGCCCAGGTCTTGATTCACCCCTCCACTTT.

The chain is built from TRBV10-3 and TRBJ2-3; 7 bases agree with TRBD1. The CDR3 is 14 amino acids. Trimming removed 4 bases from V and 2 bases from J; junction bases left unmatched: 3. Per germline, CDR1 ENHRY and CDR2 SYGVKD. The CDR3 protein is CAISAGTVTDTQYF. The CDR3, as DNA: TGTGCCATCAGTGCCGGGACAGTCACAGATACGCAGTATTTT.

The J gene is TRBJ2-3, the V gene TRBV9, with a possible D match to TRBD2 (6 bases). Germline CDR1 and CDR2: SGDLS and YYNGEE. Trimming stripped 0 bases from V and 2 bases from J, with 13 bases between. The CDR3 sequence is 16 residues long. CDR3 sequence: CASSVDYGGTTDTQYF. For the CDR3, the DNA is TGTGCCAGCAGCGTAGACTACGGCGGGACCACAGATACGCAGTATTTT.

The V gene is TRBV30, the J gene TRBJ1-5, with 9 bases aligning to TRBD1. The germline V gene has CDR1 GTSNPN and CDR2 SVGIG (reference sequence). The CDR3 contains 14 residues. With 1 base clipped from V and 4 bases from J, the junction kept 2 bases outside the gene matches. CDR3 DNA: TGTGCCTGGAGTGCCGGACAGGGGAATCAGCCCCAGCATTTT. Residues: CAWSAGQGNQPQHF.

J is TRBJ1-6 and V is TRBV14; TRBD1 might be the D (6 bases). The CDR3 has 15 amino acids. The V gene lost 4 bases and the J gene lost 4 bases, with 11 bases spanning the gap. CDR1 is SGHDN, CDR2 FVKESK, per germline. DNA for the CDR3: TGTGCCAGCAGCCTAATACAGGGTTATAATTCACCCCTCCACTTT. It yields the protein CASSLIQGYNSPLHF.